This T cell receptor beta chain was sequenced for a study of glioma-infiltrating T cells after dendritic cell vaccination. The overall study: Three intradermal dendritic cell vaccine injections were given every two weeks.

Input was approximately 2.2 ug genomic DNA, or all available if less. The repertoire was sequenced with immunoSEQ multiplex PCR; TCRdb's copy has only in-frame clones and lacks some. The sample holds some 99,000 clones, roughly 80% seen once. The CDR3 has 13 amino acids. J was trimmed by 5 bases and V by 4 bases; bases with no gene match: 6. The germline CDR1 and CDR2 sequences are GTSNPN and SVGIG (reference sequence). Time point of the sample: after dendritic cell vaccination, including at tumor progression/relapse. No glioblastoma patient carried an isocitrate dehydrogenase mutation. Before vaccination, two weeks after the third vaccination, and at progression, PBMC were collected.

Sample: blood, taken after dendritic cell vaccination. The TCR sequence derives from a human donor with glioblastoma. This chain joins TRBV30 and TRBJ2-7; the match to TRBD2 covers 9 bases. The CDR3 DNA sequence: TGTGCCTGGACTAGCGGGAATTCTAACGAGCAGTACTTC. This codes for CAWTSGNSNEQYF.